One sample yielded the 26 T cell receptor beta chains listed below, sequenced in a study of cytomegalovirus exposure and HLA in healthy donors. PCR used 60 Vbeta primers and 13 Jbeta primers. The table came from immunoSEQ multiplex PCR; TCRdb's copy has only in-frame clones and leaves some out. Among some 110,000 clones listed, around 66% were seen once. Sequenced sample: PBMCs. The origin of the receptors is a woman in her thirties or forties in good health and CMV-seropositive.

The CDR3 coding sequence is TGTGCCAGCAGTTCGGGACAGATGGCGCAGGTAGAGACCCAGTACTTC. Encoded protein: CASSSGQMAQVETQYF. The genes are TRBV6-5 and TRBJ2-5; the match to TRBD1 covers 7 bases. This CDR3 contains 16 residues. J gave up 4 bases and V 4 bases, and 12 bases lay outside the gene matches. Germline assignment: CDR1 MNHEY and CDR2 SVGAGI.

J is TRBJ2-1 and V is TRBV7-2; TRBD2 matches at 8 bases. The trim removed 4 bases at V and 2 bases at J, leaving 4 bases unmatched. The CDR3 spans 15 residues. Germline CDR1 is SGHTA and CDR2 is FQGNSA. As DNA, the CDR3 is TGTGCCAGCAGCTCCATCGGGGGGGCCTACAATGAGCAGTTCTTC. It specifies CASSSIGGAYNEQFF. The full variable domain, its missing parts supplied by reference TRBV7-2 and TRBJ2-1, is GAGVSQSPSNKVTEKGKDVELRCDPISGHTALYWYRQSLGQGLEFLIYFQGNSAPDKSGLPSDRFSAERTGGSVSTLTIQRTQQEDSAVYLCASSSIGGAYNEQFFGPGTRLTVL.

The chain uses TRBV27 and TRBJ2-7; 10 bases match TRBD2. With V trimmed by 5 bases and J by 1 base, 11 bases remained unmatched. Germline V gives CDR1 MNHEY, CDR2 SMNVEV (reference sequence). The CDR3 has 17 amino acids. CDR3 loop: CASSLAGANPGSYEQYF. The DNA of the CDR3 is TGTGCCAGCAGTCTAGCGGGGGCTAATCCGGGTTCCTACGAGCAGTACTTC.

The chain couples TRBV6-6 to TRBJ1-1, with TRBD1 matching over 8 bases. Trimming removed 2 bases from V and 6 bases from J; junction bases left unmatched: 2. The CDR3 runs to 13 residues. Germline CDR1 MNHNY, CDR2 SVGAGI (reference sequence). CDR3 loop: CASSYQGAPEAFF. The CDR3 DNA is TGTGCCAGCAGTTACCAGGGGGCCCCTGAAGCTTTCTTT.

The gene calls are TRBV7-8 and TRBJ1-1; a possible D gene is TRBD1 (6 bases). This CDR3 region has 14 residues. The ends were cut back, 2 bases at V and 5 bases at J, with 12 bases in the middle. Germline V gene lookup returns CDR1 SGHVS and CDR2 FQNEAQ. In DNA, the CDR3 is TGTGCCAGCAGCTTAAAACAGGGACGGACTGAAGCTTTCTTT. It yields the protein CASSLKQGRTEAFF.

The genes are TRBV6-6 and TRBJ2-5; TRBD1 matches at 7 bases. This CDR3 is 15 amino acids long. Germline-derived CDR1 and CDR2 are MNHNY and SVGAGI (reference sequence). V lost 5 bases to trimming and J lost 1 base; unmatched junction nucleotides: 7. The DNA of the CDR3 is TGTGCCAGCAGTACAAACCGGGACAGCCAAGAGACCCAGTACTTC. It codes for CASSTNRDSQETQYF.

The chain is built from TRBV6-5 and TRBJ1-2; D may be TRBD1 (6 bases). CDR1 and CDR2 (germline): MNHEY, SVGAGI. Trimming cost V 10 bases and J 4 bases, with 13 bases left between them. The CDR3 runs 12 residues. The DNA of the CDR3 is TGTGCCACGAGACAGGCCCTCTATGGCTACACCTTC. Protein: CATRQALYGYTF.

For the CDR3, the DNA is TGTGCCAGCAGACTAGCGGGGTACGAGCAGTACTTC. Its translation: CASRLAGYEQYF. V is TRBV2 and J is TRBJ2-7; 10 bases map to TRBD2. Germline lookup yields CDR1 SNHLY and CDR2 FYNNEI. This CDR3 contains 12 residues. Trimming cost V 6 bases and J 4 bases; bases outside gene matches: 0.

J is TRBJ2-7 and V is TRBV29-1, with a tentative D call TRBD1 (5 bases). CDR3 length: 14 residues. From germline, CDR1 is SQVTM and CDR2 ANQGSEA. Trimming stripped 5 bases from V and 0 bases from J, with 14 bases between. The CDR3 DNA follows: TGCAGCGTTTATGACAGTTGGACCTCCTACGAGCAGTACTTC. Amino acid sequence: CSVYDSWTSYEQYF.

This chain uses TRBV5-1 with TRBJ2-7, with 7 nucleotides matching TRBD2. V dropped 3 bases and J dropped 6; count of bases not matched to a gene: 9. The germline gives CDR1 SGHRS, CDR2 YFSETQ. This CDR3 has 14 amino acids. The CDR3 region has the DNA TGCGCCAGCAGCTGGGGAGGGACTTCTTCCGAGCAGTACTTC. It specifies CASSWGGTSSEQYF.

The V and J genes are TRBV27 and TRBJ1-1; 12 positions agree with TRBD1. Losses at the gene ends were 0 bases for V and 6 bases for J; bases not matched to a gene: 8. The CDR3 length is 17 residues. From germline, CDR1 is MNHEY and CDR2 SMNVEV (reference sequence). CDR3 residues: CASSLSGDRGLKAEAFF. The CDR3 nucleotides are TGTGCCAGCAGTTTATCCGGGGACAGGGGGCTAAAGGCTGAAGCTTTCTTT.

This clone was seen only a few times. The chain carries TRBV5-1 and TRBJ2-1, with 8 bases fitting TRBD1. CDR3 length equals 15 residues. Unmatched junction bases numbered 5, after V lost 1 base and J lost 5 bases. CDR1 is SGHRS, CDR2 YFSETQ, per germline. DNA for the CDR3: TGCGCCAGCAGCTTGTTGACAGGGGACAACAATGAGCAGTTCTTC. As protein: CASSLLTGDNNEQFF.

This clone came up once. The rearrangement uses TRBV5-1 and TRBJ2-2; no definite D call. Germline V CDR1 and CDR2: SGHRS, YFSETQ. Trimming shortened V by 0 bases and J by 4 bases, and 19 bases separated the two germline ends. This CDR3 has 18 residues. In DNA form, the CDR3 reads TGCGCCAGCAGCTTGGCCCCCCGCGCCAAGCGAAGCACCGGGGAGCTGTTTTTT. Translated: CASSLAPRAKRSTGELFF.

CDR3 DNA: TGTGCCAGCAGCTTGGTACAGGTCCTGATCGGTCAGCCCCAGCATTTT. Translating gives CASSLVQVLIGQPQHF. The V gene is TRBV5-4, the J gene TRBJ1-5, with D perhaps TRBD1 (5 bases). Germline V gives CDR1 SGHNT, CDR2 YYREEE (reference sequence). Trimming shortened V by 0 bases and J by 6 bases, and 16 bases separated the two germline ends. The CDR3 has 16 amino acids.

Worth noting for this clone: The sample holds other DNA sequences that translate to the same CDR3. This chain uses TRBV19 with TRBJ1-2, with D unclear. The CDR3 loop spans 11 amino acids. The germline gives CDR1 LNHDA, CDR2 SQIVND (reference sequence). V was cut by 4 bases and J by 4 bases, with 4 bases left in between. The CDR3, as DNA: TGTGCCAGTAGTACAGGCTATGGCTACACCTTC. Its protein product is CASSTGYGYTF.

This sequence joins TRBV6-5 and TRBJ1-1; the D is unclear. The CDR3 runs to 13 residues. The V gene's germline CDR1 is MNHEY and CDR2 SVGAGI. Trimming stripped 6 bases from V and 1 base from J, with 9 bases between. CDR3 coding DNA: TGTGCCAGCAGCTCCACAGAGAACACTGAAGCTTTCTTT. Amino acids: CASSSTENTEAFF.

The sample holds one count of this clone. V is TRBV7-3 and J is TRBJ2-3; possibly TRBD1 for D (5 bases). The CDR3 has 13 amino acids. Germline V gene data show CDR1 as SGHTA and CDR2 as FQGTGA. The ends were cut back, 2 bases at V and 10 bases at J, with 13 bases in the middle. The DNA for the CDR3 is TGTGCCAGCAGCTTACCTGGACATCCGGCGCAGTATTTT. This encodes CASSLPGHPAQYF.

This rearrangement joins TRBV5-4 to TRBJ1-1; possibly TRBD1 for D (6 bases). Looked up from germline, CDR1 is SGHNT and CDR2 is YYREEE (reference sequence). The germline V and J ends were trimmed by 4 bases and 6 bases, with 16 bases remaining between them. The CDR3 is 14 amino acids. CDR3: CASSGSGQLAEAFF. The CDR3 DNA reads as TGTGCCAGCAGCGGTAGTGGACAGCTCGCTGAAGCTTTCTTT.

This chain connects TRBV6-5 to TRBJ2-1; maybe TRBD2 (6 bases). V lost 2 bases to trimming and J lost 14 bases, with 16 bases between them. The CDR3 extends over 13 amino acids. Germline V gene data show CDR1 as MNHEY and CDR2 as SVGAGI. The CDR3 nucleotides read TGTGCCAGCAGTTACAGTGTGGGGGGAGAAGAGTTCTTC. Translating it yields CASSYSVGGEEFF.

The chain employs TRBV11-3 and TRBJ1-1, with TRBD1 matching 8 bases. The CDR3 contains 16 residues. Trimming took 0 bases from V and 5 from J; bases not matched to a gene: 8. The germline V gene encodes CDR1 SGHNT and CDR2 YENEEA. The CDR3 DNA reads as TGTGCCAGCAGCTTAGATCCGACAGGGGCTGGGACTGAAGCTTTCTTT. As protein: CASSLDPTGAGTEAFF. Complete variable domain (other parts from reference TRBV11-3 and TRBJ1-1): EAGVVQSPRYKIIEKKQPVAFWCNPISGHNTLYWYLQNLGQGPELLIRYENEEAVDDSQLPKDRFSAERLKGVDSTLKIQPAELGDSAVYLCASSLDPTGAGTEAFFGQGTRLTVV.

This clone occurred a few times. The rearrangement uses TRBV6-1 and TRBJ1-4, with D uncertain. The CDR3 sequence is 13 residues long. Germline values: CDR1 MNHNS, CDR2 SASEGT. V lost 6 bases and J 5 bases, leaving 10 bases between the germline ends. The CDR3 DNA reads TGTGCCAGCAGCGACACTTTCAATGAAAAACTGTTTTTT. Translating it yields CASSDTFNEKLFF.

The chain combines TRBV14 with TRBJ2-5; 7 bases agree with TRBD1. Germline assignment: CDR1 SGHDN and CDR2 FVKESK. The CDR3 covers 15 residues. Trimming removed 2 bases from V and 6 bases from J; junction bases left unmatched: 9. The CDR3 nucleotides read TGTGCCAGCAGCCAAACGCCGACAGGGATGAAGACCCAGTACTTC. Encoded protein: CASSQTPTGMKTQYF.

The chain uses TRBV5-8 and TRBJ2-7; a weak D match, TRBD2 (6 bases). There are 15 residues in the CDR3. Trimming removed 0 bases at V and 3 bases at J, with 13 bases between. Germline CDR1 and CDR2: SGHTS and YDEGEE. The CDR3 coding sequence is TGTGCCAGCAGCTTGGCCTACCGGGAGAGCTACGAGCAGTACTTC. Translated: CASSLAYRESYEQYF.

The chain carries TRBV12-5 and TRBJ2-6, with a possible D match to TRBD2 (5 bases). Trimming shortened V by 4 bases and J by 4 bases, and 14 bases separated the two germline ends. The length of the CDR3 is 16 residues. From germline, CDR1 is LGHNT and CDR2 FRNRAP. The CDR3 is CASGYAGLGGANVLTF. CDR3 in DNA: TGTGCTAGTGGTTACGCGGGTTTGGGGGGGGCCAACGTCCTGACTTTC.

The chain recombines TRBV14 with TRBJ2-7, with a tentative D call TRBD1 (6 bases). CDR3 length: 12 amino acids. Trimming pared 6 bases from V and 11 bases from J, leaving 17 bases between. Germline values: CDR1 SGHDN, CDR2 FVKESK. CDR3 DNA: TGTGCCAGCAGTCAAACCCGGGACAAAAAGTACTTC. This gives the protein CASSQTRDKKYF.

The J gene is TRBJ2-1, the V gene TRBV5-1; 10 positions agree with TRBD2. The germline gives CDR1 SGHRS, CDR2 YFSETQ. The CDR3 covers 16 residues. After removal of 4 bases from V and 9 bases from J, the junction contained 13 bases not matched to a gene. The CDR3: CASSQPGLLAGSEQFF. For the CDR3, the DNA is TGCGCCAGCAGCCAACCGGGACTACTAGCGGGGTCTGAGCAGTTCTTC.